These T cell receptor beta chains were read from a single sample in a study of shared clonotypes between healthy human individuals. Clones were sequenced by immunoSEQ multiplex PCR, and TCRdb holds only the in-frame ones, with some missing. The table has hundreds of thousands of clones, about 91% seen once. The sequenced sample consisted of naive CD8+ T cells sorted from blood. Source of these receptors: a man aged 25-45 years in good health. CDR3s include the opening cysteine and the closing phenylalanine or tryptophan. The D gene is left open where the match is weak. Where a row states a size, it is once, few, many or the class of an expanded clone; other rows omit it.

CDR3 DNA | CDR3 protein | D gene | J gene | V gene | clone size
TGTGCCAGCAGCTTAGTGCTGGGGGCCTGGACTGAAGCTTTCTTT | CASSLVLGAWTEAFF | . | TRBJ1-1 | TRBV11-2 | .
TGTGCCAGCAGTTTGGGACAGGGGGCCAATCCCTACGAGCAGTACTTC | CASSLGQGANPYEQYF | TRBD1 | TRBJ2-7 | TRBV27 | .
TGTGCCAGCAGTTACCTCTTGACGGGAGGGTTCACAGATACGCAGTATTTT | CASSYLLTGGFTDTQYF | TRBD2 | TRBJ2-3 | TRBV27 | .
TGTGCCAGCAGCCCAGGACTAGCTTACAACAATGAGCAGTTCTTC | CASSPGLAYNNEQFF | TRBD2 | TRBJ2-1 | TRBV7-7 | .
TGTGCCAGCAGTTTCGGTATCAACTACGAGCAGTACTTC | CASSFGINYEQYF | . | TRBJ2-7 | TRBV27 | .
TGTGCCAGCAGCTTGGACCCAGGGGTGAACACTGAAGCTTTCTTT | CASSLDPGVNTEAFF | . | TRBJ1-1 | TRBV5-4 | .
TGTGCCAGTAGTATAGGGGACACCTATCAGCCCCAGCATTTT | CASSIGDTYQPQHF | . | TRBJ1-5 | TRBV19 | .
TGTGCCAGTAGTATCCTAGCGGGAGGGACTCGGAATGAGCAGTTCTTC | CASSILAGGTRNEQFF | TRBD2 | TRBJ2-1 | TRBV19 | .
TGTGCCAGCAGCTCTAGCGGGGGAGGTTCAACAGATACGCAGTATTTT | CASSSSGGGSTDTQYF | TRBD2 | TRBJ2-3 | TRBV7-9 | .
TGTGCCATCAGTGAGGGACACCCGGACGGGGCTTTCTTT | CAISEGHPDGAFF | . | TRBJ1-1 | TRBV10-3 | .
TGTGCCAGCAGCTTAGGACAGGGGAGCAATCAGCCCCAGCATTTT | CASSLGQGSNQPQHF | TRBD1 | TRBJ1-5 | TRBV11-2 | .
TGTGCCAGCATCTCATACACTGAAGCTTTCTTT | CASISYTEAFF | . | TRBJ1-1 | TRBV6-6 | .
TGTGCCTGGAGTCTGGGACACTTCACTAGCAATCAGCCCCAGCATTTT | CAWSLGHFTSNQPQHF | . | TRBJ1-5 | TRBV30 | .
TGTGCCAGCAGTGAAGGGACAGCCATCTCCTACGAGCAGTACTTC | CASSEGTAISYEQYF | TRBD1 | TRBJ2-7 | TRBV25-1 | once
TGTGCCAGCAGTCCGTCTGTTTGCAATCAGCCCCAGCATTTT | CASSPSVCNQPQHF | . | TRBJ1-5 | TRBV27 | .
TGTGCCAGCGGCTCGGGGGGAAACTATGGCTACACCTTC | CASGSGGNYGYTF | . | TRBJ1-2 | TRBV9 | few
TGTGCCAGCAGCTTCCCTGAAGGGGTGGCCGCCTACGAGCAGTACTTC | CASSFPEGVAAYEQYF | . | TRBJ2-7 | TRBV7-9 | .